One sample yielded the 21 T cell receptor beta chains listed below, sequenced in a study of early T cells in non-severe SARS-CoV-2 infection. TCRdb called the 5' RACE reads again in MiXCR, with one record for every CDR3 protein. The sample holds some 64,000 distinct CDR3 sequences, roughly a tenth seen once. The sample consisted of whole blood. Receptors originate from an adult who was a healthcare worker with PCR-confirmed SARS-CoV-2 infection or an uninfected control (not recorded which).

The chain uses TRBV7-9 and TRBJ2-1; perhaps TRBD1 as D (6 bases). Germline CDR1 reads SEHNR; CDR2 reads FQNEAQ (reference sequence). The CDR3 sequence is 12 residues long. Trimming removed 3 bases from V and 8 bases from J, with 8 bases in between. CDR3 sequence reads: CASSFRQDEQFF. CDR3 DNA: TGTGCCAGCAGCTTTAGACAGGATGAGCAGTTCTTC.

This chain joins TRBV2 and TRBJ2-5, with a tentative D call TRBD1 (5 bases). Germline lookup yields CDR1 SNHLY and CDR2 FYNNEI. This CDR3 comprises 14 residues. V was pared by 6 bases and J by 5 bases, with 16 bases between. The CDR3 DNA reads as TGTGCCAGCAGCGCCTACAGGACGGAGGAGACCCAGTACTTC. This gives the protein CASSAYRTEETQYF.

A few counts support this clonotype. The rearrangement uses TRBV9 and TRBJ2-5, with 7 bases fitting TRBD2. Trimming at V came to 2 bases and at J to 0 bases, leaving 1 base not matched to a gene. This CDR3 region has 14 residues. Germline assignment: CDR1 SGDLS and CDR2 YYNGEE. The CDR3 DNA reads TGTGCCAGCAGCGTCGGGACTAACCAAGAGACCCAGTACTTC. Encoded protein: CASSVGTNQETQYF.

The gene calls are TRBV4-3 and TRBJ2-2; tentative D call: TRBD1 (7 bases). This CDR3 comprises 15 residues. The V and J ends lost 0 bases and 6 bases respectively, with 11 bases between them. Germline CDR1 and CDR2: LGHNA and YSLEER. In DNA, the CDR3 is TGCGCCAGCAGCCAAGAAGGCAGGGGGGCCGGGGAGCTGTTTTTT. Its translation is CASSQEGRGAGELFF.

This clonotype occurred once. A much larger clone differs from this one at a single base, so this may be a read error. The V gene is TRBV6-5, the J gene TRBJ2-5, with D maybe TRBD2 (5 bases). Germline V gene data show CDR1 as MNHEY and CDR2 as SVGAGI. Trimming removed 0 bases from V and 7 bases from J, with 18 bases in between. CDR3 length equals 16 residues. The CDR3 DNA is TGTGCCAGCAGTTACTCCTGGGCCCAGTTAGAGGGGACCCAGTACTTC. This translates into CASSYSWAQLEGTQYF.

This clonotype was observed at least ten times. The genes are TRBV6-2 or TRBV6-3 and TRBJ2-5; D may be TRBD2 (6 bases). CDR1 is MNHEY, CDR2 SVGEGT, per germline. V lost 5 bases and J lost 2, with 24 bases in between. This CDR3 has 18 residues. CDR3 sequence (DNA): TGTGCCAGCAGTCTGTTGGCGGGGAACCTTCTAGAGCAAGAGACCCAGTACTTC. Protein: CASSLLAGNLLEQETQYF.

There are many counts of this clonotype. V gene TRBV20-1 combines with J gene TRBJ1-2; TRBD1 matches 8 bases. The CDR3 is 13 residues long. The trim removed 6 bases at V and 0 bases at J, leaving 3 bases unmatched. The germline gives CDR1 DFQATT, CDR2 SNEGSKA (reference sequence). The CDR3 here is CSATGGANYGYTF. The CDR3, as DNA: TGCAGTGCCACAGGGGGGGCTAACTATGGCTACACCTTC.

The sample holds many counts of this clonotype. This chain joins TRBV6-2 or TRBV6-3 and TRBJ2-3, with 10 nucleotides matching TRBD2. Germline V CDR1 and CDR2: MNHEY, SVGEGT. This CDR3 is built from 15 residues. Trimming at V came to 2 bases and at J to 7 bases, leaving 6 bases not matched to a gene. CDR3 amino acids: CASSYRLAGVYTQYF. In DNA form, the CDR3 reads TGTGCCAGCAGTTACCGCCTAGCGGGGGTCTATACGCAGTATTTT.

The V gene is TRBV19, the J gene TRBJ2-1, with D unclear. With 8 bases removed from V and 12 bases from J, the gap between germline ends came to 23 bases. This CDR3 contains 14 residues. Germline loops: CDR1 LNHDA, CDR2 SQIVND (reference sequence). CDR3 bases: TGTGCCAGTTCTTCCCAACAAATCTTCGGATTGCAGTTCTTC. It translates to CASSSQQIFGLQFF.

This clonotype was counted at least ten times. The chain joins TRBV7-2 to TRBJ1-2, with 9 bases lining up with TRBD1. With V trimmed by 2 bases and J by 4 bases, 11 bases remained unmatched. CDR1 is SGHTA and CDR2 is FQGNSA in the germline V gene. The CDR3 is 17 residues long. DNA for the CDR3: TGTGCCAGCAGCTTACCCGACAGGGGGGGGCCATCCTATGGCTACACCTTC. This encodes CASSLPDRGGPSYGYTF.

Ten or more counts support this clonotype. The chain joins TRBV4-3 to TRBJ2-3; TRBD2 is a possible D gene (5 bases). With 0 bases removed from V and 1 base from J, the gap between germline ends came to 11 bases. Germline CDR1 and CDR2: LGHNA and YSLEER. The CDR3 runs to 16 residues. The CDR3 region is CASSQEDSRGTDTQYF. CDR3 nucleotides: TGCGCCAGCAGCCAAGAGGACTCGCGAGGCACAGATACGCAGTATTTT.

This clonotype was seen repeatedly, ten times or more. The CDR3 DNA sequence: TGCAGTGCTAGAGATCTAGCGGGGCGCAACAATGAGCAGTTCTTC. Translating gives CSARDLAGRNNEQFF. The chain has TRBV20-1 and TRBJ2-1, with 9 bases identical to TRBD2. With 0 bases clipped from V and 5 bases from J, the junction kept 5 bases outside the gene matches. The CDR3 has 15 residues. CDR1 is DFQATT, CDR2 SNEGSKA, per germline (reference sequence).

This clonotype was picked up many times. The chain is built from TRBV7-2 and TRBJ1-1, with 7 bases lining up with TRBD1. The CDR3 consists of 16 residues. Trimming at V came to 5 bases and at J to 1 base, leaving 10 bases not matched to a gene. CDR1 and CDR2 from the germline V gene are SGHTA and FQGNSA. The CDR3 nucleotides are TGTGCCAGCAGCCAAGGACAGGAAGCAAAGAACACTGAAGCTTTCTTT. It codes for CASSQGQEAKNTEAFF. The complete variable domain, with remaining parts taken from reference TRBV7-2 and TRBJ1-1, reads GAGVSQSPSNKVTEKGKDVELRCDPISGHTALYWYRQSLGQGLEFLIYFQGNSAPDKSGLPSDRFSAERTGGSVSTLTIQRTQQEDSAVYLCASSQGQEAKNTEAFFGQGTRLTVV.

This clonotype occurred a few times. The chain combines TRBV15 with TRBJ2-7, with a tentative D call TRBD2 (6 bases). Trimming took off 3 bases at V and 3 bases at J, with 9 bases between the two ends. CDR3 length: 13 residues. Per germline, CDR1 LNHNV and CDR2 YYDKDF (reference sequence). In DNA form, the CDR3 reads TGTGCCACCAGCAGGGAGGGAGTCTACGAGCAGTACTTC. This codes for CATSREGVYEQYF.

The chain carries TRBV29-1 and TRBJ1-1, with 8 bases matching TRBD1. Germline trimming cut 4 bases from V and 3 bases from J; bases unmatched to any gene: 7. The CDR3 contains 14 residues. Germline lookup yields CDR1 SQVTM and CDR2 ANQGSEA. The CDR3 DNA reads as TGCAGCGTTGCCCTCGGACAGGGCGACACTGAAGCTTTCTTT. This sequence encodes CSVALGQGDTEAFF.

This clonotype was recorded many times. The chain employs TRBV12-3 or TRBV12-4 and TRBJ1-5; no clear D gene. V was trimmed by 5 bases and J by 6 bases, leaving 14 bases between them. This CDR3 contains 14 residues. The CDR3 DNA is TGTGCCAGCAGTATCGCTAGTCCGGGTCAGCCCCAGCATTTT. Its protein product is CASSIASPGQPQHF.

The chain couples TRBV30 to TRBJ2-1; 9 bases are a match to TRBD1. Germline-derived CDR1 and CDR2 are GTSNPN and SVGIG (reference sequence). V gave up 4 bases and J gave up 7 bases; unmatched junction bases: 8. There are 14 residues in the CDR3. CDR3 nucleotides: TGTGCCTGGACGGGCGGGACAGGGAAGAATGAGCAGTTCTTC. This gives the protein CAWTGGTGKNEQFF.

The CDR3 region has the DNA TGCGCCAGCAGCCTAGGCCTCAGCCCCTACGAGCAGTACTTC. This gives the protein CASSLGLSPYEQYF. V gene TRBV5-1 combines with J gene TRBJ2-7; no definite D call. The germline V gene encodes CDR1 SGHRS and CDR2 YFSETQ. This CDR3 is 14 amino acids long. Deletions cut 4 bases from V and 2 bases from J, with 13 bases between.

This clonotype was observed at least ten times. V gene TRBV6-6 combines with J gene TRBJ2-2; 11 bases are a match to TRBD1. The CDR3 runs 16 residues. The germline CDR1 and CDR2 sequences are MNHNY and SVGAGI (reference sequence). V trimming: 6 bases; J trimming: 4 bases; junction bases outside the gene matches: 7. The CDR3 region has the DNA TGTGCCAGCAGACGGACAGGGGGCCGAGGCACCGGGGAGCTGTTTTTT. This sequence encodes CASRRTGGRGTGELFF.

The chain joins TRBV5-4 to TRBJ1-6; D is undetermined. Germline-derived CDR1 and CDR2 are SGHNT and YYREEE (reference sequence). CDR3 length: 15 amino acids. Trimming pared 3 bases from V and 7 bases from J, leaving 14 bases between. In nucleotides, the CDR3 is TGTGCCAGCAGCTCAGGTCGGGAGAGCAATTCACCCCTCCACTTT. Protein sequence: CASSSGRESNSPLHF.

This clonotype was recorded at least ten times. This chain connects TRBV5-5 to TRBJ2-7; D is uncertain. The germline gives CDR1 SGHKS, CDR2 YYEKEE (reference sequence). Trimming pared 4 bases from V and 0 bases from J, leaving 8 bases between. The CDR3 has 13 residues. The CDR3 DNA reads TGTGCCAGCAGCCGACACCCCTCCTACGAGCAGTACTTC. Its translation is CASSRHPSYEQYF. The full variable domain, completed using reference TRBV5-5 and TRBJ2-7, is DAGVTQSPTHLIKTRGQQVTLRCSPISGHKSVSWYQQVLGQGPQFIFQYYEKEERGRGNFPDRFSARQFPNYSSELNVNALLLGDSALYLCASSRHPSYEQYFGPGTRLTVT.